This TCR gamma chain was sequenced for a study of gamma-delta chains in newborns, infants, children. Germline CDR1 GITISATS, CDR2 ISYDGTV (reference sequence). The CDR3 is 24 amino acids in total, end residues counted. TCRdb fed the reads into CATT to redo clone calling. This sample contains approximately 57 gamma-chain clones. Note on this clone: It is unclear where the CDR3 begins or ends on the DNA, so no DNA is shown, and the CDR3 is as TCRdb lists it.

The clonotype comes from a child who received the measles vaccine. This table probably holds off-target reads from a library built for another chain. V gene assignment gives TRGV9, but the J gene was left uncalled. The specimen sequenced was blood. The CDR3 here is CACDSVRSSWDTRQMFFGTGIKLF.